The 28 T cell receptor beta chains presented below share a single source sample, sequenced in a study of blood T cell repertoires in COVID-19. Using immunoSEQ multiplex PCR, the repertoire was profiled, and TCRdb retains in-frame clones only, with some absent. The sample has about 180,000 clones, roughly four fifths seen once. Sequenced material: peripheral blood. The receptors shown here come from a woman in her 70s with COVID-19, enrolled during active disease.

This rearrangement joins TRBV18 to TRBJ2-6; 8 bases are shared with TRBD2. J gave up 0 bases and V 1 base, and 5 bases lay outside the gene matches. Germline values: CDR1 KGHSH, CDR2 LQKENI. The CDR3 is 18 residues long. The CDR3 sequence: CASSPLKRGSSGANVLTF. Here the CDR3 DNA reads TGTGCCAGCTCACCACTTAAGCGGGGGAGCTCTGGGGCCAACGTCCTGACTTTC.

This clone was observed a single time. The rearrangement joins TRBV28 to TRBJ1-1; 10 bases line up with TRBD1. The V segment lost 7 bases and the J segment 5 bases; nucleotides outside the gene matches: 13. Germline V lookup: CDR1 MDHEN, CDR2 SYDVKM. There are 16 residues in the CDR3. In DNA form, the CDR3 reads TGTGCCAGCACCCCGATCCCGGGACAGGGGAGGACTGAAGCTTTCTTT. Encoded protein: CASTPIPGQGRTEAFF.

The chain couples TRBV27 to TRBJ1-6; D unclear. With 4 bases removed from V and 6 bases from J, the gap between germline ends came to 13 bases. This CDR3 is 15 amino acids long. Germline CDR1 and CDR2: MNHEY and SMNVEV (reference sequence). The CDR3 sequence is CASSSGGRINSPLHF. CDR3 coding DNA: TGTGCCAGCAGTTCCGGTGGCAGGATTAATTCACCCCTCCACTTT.

The genes are TRBV28 and TRBJ2-7, with D possibly matching TRBD1 (6 bases). The CDR3 sequence is 14 residues long. V shed 3 bases and J shed 0 bases, with 9 bases lying between them. Per the germline V gene, CDR1 is MDHEN and CDR2 is SYDVKM. The CDR3 is CASSLTGTSYEQYF. CDR3 nucleotides: TGTGCCAGCAGTTTGACAGGAACCTCCTACGAGCAGTACTTC. Looking up the rest from reference TRBV28 and TRBJ2-7 gives the full variable domain: DVKVTQSSRYLVKRTGEKVFLECVQDMDHENMFWYRQDPGLGLRLIYFSYDVKMKEKGDIPEGYSVSREKKERFSLILESASTNQTSMYLCASSLTGTSYEQYFGPGTRLTVT.

The chain joins TRBV18 to TRBJ2-7, with D maybe TRBD2 (6 bases). The CDR3 is 12 amino acids. Trimming took 3 bases from V and 4 from J, leaving 7 bases between them. Looked up from germline, CDR1 is KGHSH and CDR2 is LQKENI. CDR3 protein: CASSPREYEQYF. As DNA, the CDR3 is TGTGCCAGCTCACCCCGGGAGTACGAGCAGTACTTC.

The chain combines TRBV2 with TRBJ2-5; maybe TRBD2 (6 bases). There are 15 residues in the CDR3. Germline V gene lookup returns CDR1 SNHLY and CDR2 FYNNEI. V gave up 6 bases and J gave up 5 bases, with 19 bases separating them. CDR3 protein: CASRLRDLGRETQYF. CDR3 in DNA: TGTGCCAGCAGACTCCGGGACTTGGGGCGGGAGACCCAGTACTTC.

Of note for this clone: The same CDR3 can be traced to other DNA sequences in this sample. V is TRBV7-2 and J is TRBJ2-1; D gene unclear. Germline V gives CDR1 SGHTA, CDR2 FQGNSA. Trimming stripped 0 bases from V and 0 bases from J, with 6 bases between. CDR3 size: 15 residues. CDR3 bases: TGTGCCAGCAGCTTAGCGAGTAGCTCCTACAATGAGCAGTTCTTC. Translation gives CASSLASSSYNEQFF.

This chain links TRBV2 with TRBJ2-5; D call uncertain. The length of the CDR3 is 16 residues. V dropped 2 bases and J dropped 3 bases, with 16 bases sitting between them. Germline assignment: CDR1 SNHLY and CDR2 FYNNEI. The CDR3 spells CASSETGAVRKETQYF. CDR3 DNA: TGTGCCAGCAGTGAAACCGGAGCAGTTAGAAAAGAGACCCAGTACTTC. Variable domain in full (rest from reference TRBV2 and TRBJ2-5): EPEVTQTPSHQVTQMGQEVILRCVPISNHLYFYWYRQILGQKVEFLVSFYNNEISEKSEIFDDQFSVERPDGSNFTLKIRSTKLEDSAMYFCASSETGAVRKETQYFGPGTRLLVL.

As DNA, the CDR3 is TGTGCTAGTGGTTTGGCCGGGACACCCGGTATCTACTTC. Protein sequence: CASGLAGTPGIYF. The gene calls are TRBV12-5 and TRBJ2-5; D possibly corresponds to TRBD1 (6 bases). Germline V gives CDR1 LGHNT, CDR2 FRNRAP. Between the trimmed V and J ends, which lost 1 base and 14 bases, there was a span of 17 bases. The CDR3 extends over 13 amino acids.

The rearrangement uses TRBV19 and TRBJ1-5; D might be TRBD1 (5 bases). The V gene lost 7 bases and the J gene lost 4 bases, with 17 bases spanning the gap. The germline V gene has CDR1 LNHDA and CDR2 SQIVND (reference sequence). The CDR3 has 15 amino acids. The CDR3, as DNA: TGTGCCAGTAAGGGACTCCCGCCGGGAAATCAGCCCCAGCATTTT. It encodes CASKGLPPGNQPQHF.

This chain links TRBV6-5 with TRBJ1-6, with 7 bases identical to TRBD1. CDR3 length: 14 amino acids. Germline loops: CDR1 MNHEY, CDR2 SVGAGI. V trimming: 6 bases; J trimming: 4 bases; junction bases outside the gene matches: 3. In DNA form, the CDR3 reads TGTGCCAGCAGCCGGACAGGATATAATTCACCCCTCCACTTT. It yields the protein CASSRTGYNSPLHF.

This clone was seen more than once but under ten times. V and J are TRBV7-9 and TRBJ1-5, with D possibly TRBD1 on 5 matching bases. V shed 4 bases and J shed 6 bases, with 16 bases lying between them. Germline V gene sequence: CDR1 SEHNR, CDR2 FQNEAQ (reference sequence). This CDR3 has 15 residues. CDR3 amino acids: CASSSAGIQGQPQHF. DNA of the CDR3: TGTGCCAGCAGCTCCGCAGGGATCCAGGGTCAGCCCCAGCATTTT.

This chain joins TRBV10-3 and TRBJ1-1; 10 bases map to TRBD1. Per germline, CDR1 ENHRY and CDR2 SYGVKD. The CDR3 consists of 17 residues. V lost 5 bases and J lost 0; bases outside the gene matches: 9. The CDR3 here is CAISTGQGQSMNTEAFF. In DNA, the CDR3 is TGTGCCATCAGTACGGGACAGGGGCAGTCCATGAACACTGAAGCTTTCTTT.

This clone was detected only once. The chain couples TRBV14 to TRBJ2-1; 9 nucleotides agree with TRBD2. V gave up 6 bases and J gave up 2 bases; unmatched junction bases: 8. Germline V gene sequence: CDR1 SGHDN, CDR2 FVKESK. The CDR3 runs 16 residues. CDR3 sequence: CASSHLTSGTYNEQFF. The CDR3 nucleotides read TGTGCCAGCAGTCATCTGACTAGCGGAACCTACAATGAGCAGTTCTTC.

This clone was recorded once. The CDR3 DNA sequence: TGCAGCGTGGGACAGGGGGTCTCCGAAGCTTTCTTT. Encoded protein: CSVGQGVSEAFF. This chain uses TRBV29-1 with TRBJ1-1; TRBD1 matches at 11 bases. CDR3 length equals 12 residues. Trimming took 6 bases from V and 8 from J; bases not matched to a gene: 5. Germline-derived CDR1 and CDR2 are SQVTM and ANQGSEA.

CDR3 sequence: CATSRDRGRAEAFF. The CDR3, as DNA: TGTGCCACCAGCAGAGATAGGGGTAGAGCTGAAGCTTTCTTT. The chain combines TRBV15 with TRBJ1-1, with D possibly TRBD1 on 5 matching bases. The CDR3 sequence is 14 residues long. From germline, CDR1 is LNHNV and CDR2 YYDKDF (reference sequence). Trimming stripped 0 bases from V and 6 bases from J, with 11 bases between.

The genes are TRBV11-2 and TRBJ2-1, with 8 bases fitting TRBD2. This CDR3 has 14 amino acids. Germline CDR1 is SGHAT and CDR2 is FQNNGV. V was clipped by 3 bases and J by 10 bases; unmatched bases: 8. Here the CDR3 DNA reads TGTGCCAGCAGCTTCAGTAGCGGGATATCCGAGCAGTTCTTC. This codes for CASSFSSGISEQFF. Using reference TRBV11-2 and TRBJ2-1 for the parts outside the CDR3, the full variable domain is EAGVAQSPRYKIIEKRQSVAFWCNPISGHATLYWYQQILGQGPKLLIQFQNNGVVDDSQLPKDRFSAERLKGVDSTLKIQPAKLEDSAVYLCASSFSSGISEQFFGPGTRLTVL.

This clone was seen once. The chain joins TRBV7-7 to TRBJ2-1; 11 nucleotides agree with TRBD2. The germline gives CDR1 SSHAT, CDR2 FNYEAQ (reference sequence). The CDR3 runs 16 residues. Unmatched junction bases numbered 4, after V lost 5 bases and J lost 1 base. As DNA, the CDR3 is TGTGCCAGCAGCAGTTTAGCGGGAGGGTCCTACAATGAGCAGTTCTTC. Residues: CASSSLAGGSYNEQFF.

This clone was seen a handful of times. The CDR3 loop reads CASSGRGRWGYTF. DNA for the CDR3: TGTGCCAGCAGCGGCAGGGGGCGATGGGGCTACACCTTC. V usage is TRBV9 and J usage is TRBJ1-2; 8 bases fit TRBD1. Losses at the gene ends were 3 bases for V and 8 bases for J; bases not matched to a gene: 6. Germline CDR1 is SGDLS and CDR2 is YYNGEE. This CDR3 has 13 amino acids. Full variable domain (remainder filled in from reference TRBV9 and TRBJ1-2): DSGVTQTPKHLITATGQRVTLRCSPRSGDLSVYWYQQSLDQGLQFLIQYYNGEERAKGNILERFSAQQFPDLHSELNLSSLELGDSALYFCASSGRGRWGYTFGSGTRLTVV.

The CDR3, as DNA: TGTGCCAGCAGTTTACCCGGACAGGGGCGGGGAGCTTTCTTT. Translating gives CASSLPGQGRGAFF. The chain recombines TRBV28 with TRBJ1-1; TRBD1 agrees at 9 bases. The CDR3 runs 14 residues. CDR1 and CDR2 (germline): MDHEN, SYDVKM. The ends lost 2 bases at V and 10 bases at J; junction bases unmatched: 8.

V and J are TRBV2 and TRBJ2-2, with D maybe TRBD1 (5 bases). CDR3 size: 15 residues. CDR1 is SNHLY, CDR2 FYNNEI, per germline. Trimming left V 3 bases short and J 6 bases short, with 14 bases between. CDR3 nucleotide sequence: TGTGCCAGCAGTGACAGGGTAGTGTATCCCGGGGAGCTGTTTTTT. Translating it yields CASSDRVVYPGELFF.

CDR3 DNA sequence: TGTGCCATCAGTGAAAGGGGAGGCACTGAAGCTTTCTTT. Its translation: CAISERGGTEAFF. The chain links TRBV10-3 to TRBJ1-1; D might be TRBD1 (5 bases). This CDR3 is built from 13 residues. Deletions cut 3 bases from V and 4 bases from J, with 9 bases between. CDR1 ENHRY and CDR2 SYGVKD come from the germline V gene.

The genes are TRBV5-4 and TRBJ2-1; D perhaps matches TRBD1 (6 bases). V was trimmed by 4 bases and J by 3 bases, leaving 14 bases between them. This CDR3 contains 15 residues. The germline gives CDR1 SGHNT, CDR2 YYREEE (reference sequence). As DNA, the CDR3 is TGTGCCAGCAGCGCTGACAGGCCAGTCTACAATGAGCAGTTCTTC. It yields the protein CASSADRPVYNEQFF. The entire variable domain, with the rest obtained from reference TRBV5-4 and TRBJ2-1, is as follows: ETGVTQSPTHLIKTRGQQVTLRCSSQSGHNTVSWYQQALGQGPQFIFQYYREEENGRGNFPPRFSGLQFPNYSSELNVNALELDDSALYLCASSADRPVYNEQFFGPGTRLTVL.

This clone appeared once. The chain uses TRBV12-3 or TRBV12-4 and TRBJ2-7; D possibly corresponds to TRBD1 (6 bases). CDR3 size: 13 residues. Trimming left V 6 bases short and J 3 bases short, with 12 bases between. The CDR3 protein is CASSWADSYEQYF. The DNA for the CDR3 is TGTGCCAGCAGCTGGGCGGACAGCTACGAGCAGTACTTC.

The chain links TRBV28 to TRBJ2-7; 9 positions agree with TRBD2. CDR1 is MDHEN, CDR2 SYDVKM, per germline. The CDR3 totals 15 residues. The J segment lost 2 bases and the V segment lost 3 bases, leaving 5 bases of the junction unmatched. The CDR3 DNA reads TGTGCCAGCAGTTTGCCTCCTAGCGGGACCTACGAGCAGTACTTC. It codes for CASSLPPSGTYEQYF.

V is TRBV7-9 and J is TRBJ1-4; 7 bases line up with TRBD1. Trimming removed 4 bases from V and 2 bases from J; junction bases left unmatched: 4. Germline CDR1 SEHNR, CDR2 FQNEAQ (reference sequence). The length of the CDR3 is 15 residues. The chain's CDR3 is CASSSQGMTNEKLFF. CDR3 nucleotide sequence: TGTGCCAGCAGCTCACAGGGGATGACTAATGAAAAACTGTTTTTT.

CDR3 sequence reads: CASSLRGTVGSPLHF. The DNA of the CDR3 is TGCGCCAGCAGCTTGCGCGGGACGGTAGGGTCACCCCTCCACTTT. The rearrangement links TRBV5-1 to TRBJ1-6; D may be TRBD1 (5 bases). From germline, CDR1 is SGHRS and CDR2 YFSETQ. V was shortened by 1 base and J by 10 bases, with 15 bases between the two germline ends. The length of the CDR3 is 15 residues.

This rearrangement joins TRBV5-1 to TRBJ2-7, with D hard to call. The CDR3 totals 14 residues. Trimming removed 6 bases at V and 3 bases at J, with 16 bases between. Germline CDR1 reads SGHRS; CDR2 reads YFSETQ. As DNA, the CDR3 is TGCGCCAGCACCCCGTCCCGTCAGGACTACGAGCAGTACTTC. Translated: CASTPSRQDYEQYF.